This T cell receptor (beta chain) was sequenced for a study of T cell repertoires in cytomegalovirus infection. CDR3 length: 13 residues. The germline CDR1 and CDR2 sequences are SGHNT and YYREEE (reference sequence). Trimming cost V 4 bases and J 10 bases, with 12 bases left between them. A single record per CDR3 protein comes from TCRdb applying MiXCR to the reads. The sample records roughly 700,000 distinct CDR3 sequences, around 32% being singletons. For this clonotype: The antigen remains undetermined.

The chain uses TRBV5-4 and TRBJ1-6; D unclear. Sequenced material: cultured PBMCs, taken from culture after CMV antigen stimulation. The sequence came from a human donor in good health (CMV status not recorded). Some clones in this sample may be carry-over from other donors' samples. This CDR3 reads CASSPLIDSPLHF. DNA for the CDR3: TGTGCCAGCAGCCCTTTAATAGACTCACCCCTCCACTTT.